This TCR beta chain was sequenced for a study of identifying expanded T cells in peripheral blood. Using immunoSEQ multiplex PCR, the repertoire was profiled, and TCRdb retains in-frame clones only, with some absent. The sample includes 85,000 to 120,000 clones, approximately 89% seen only once; the top ten take around an eighth. Regarding this clone: Antigen specificity is unknown.

Germline-derived CDR1 and CDR2 are SGHTA and FQGNSA. The CDR3 runs 19 residues. The trim removed 4 bases at V and 0 bases at J, leaving 7 bases unmatched. Findings and limits, study-wide: Technical replicates showed about 1.2 changed clones; two weeks approximately 16; four weeks 19. Variance in clone template counts between roughly two-week samples significantly increased with total template count across all healthy donors.

During the collection period, no donor immune events like infections were recorded. The clonotype was recovered from a person aged 18 to 70 in good health. V gene TRBV7-2 combines with J gene TRBJ2-4; 15 bases are a match to TRBD2. Sequences were obtained from blood. The CDR3 loop is CASSSGLAGGLLAKNIQYF. The CDR3 nucleotides are TGTGCCAGCAGCTCCGGACTAGCGGGGGGGCTCCTAGCCAAAAACATTCAGTACTTC.